This T cell receptor beta chain was found in a study of OX40 agonist ivuxolimab in advanced cancers. About the research overall: The patients' treatment was ivuxolimab, an agonistic anti-OX40 (CD134) antibody. Earlier treatment with anti-PD-1, anti-PD-L1 or anti-CTLA-4 was permitted, and under 50% had received some.

General observations from the study: Determination of antigen specificity was not performed for the expanded peripheral T cells.

The method was immunoSEQ multiplex PCR; TCRdb's version includes in-frame clones alone and lacks a portion of them. This table holds about 46,000 clones, around nine tenths found once. Comment on this clone: Its target is not known.

This CDR3 contains 14 residues. Per the germline V gene, CDR1 is SGHTA and CDR2 is FQGNSA. V lost 1 base, J lost 0 bases, and 5 bases lay in between. Sequenced here: CD4+ or CD8+ T cells sorted from blood, sampled in a trial of the OX40 agonist ivuxolimab. The TCR originated in an adult with an advanced solid tumor such as melanoma, head and neck, liver or kidney cancer. This sequence joins TRBV7-2 and TRBJ2-3; D remains unclear. CDR3 protein: CASSLDVSTDTQYF. The CDR3 DNA is TGTGCCAGCAGCTTAGATGTCAGCACAGATACGCAGTATTTT. Combining the CDR3 with reference TRBV7-2 and TRBJ2-3 gives the whole variable domain GAGVSQSPSNKVTEKGKDVELRCDPISGHTALYWYRQSLGQGLEFLIYFQGNSAPDKSGLPSDRFSAERTGGSVSTLTIQRTQQEDSAVYLCASSLDVSTDTQYFGPGTRLTVL.